This T cell receptor beta chain was retrieved from a study of cytomegalovirus exposure and HLA in healthy donors. Study-level information: Researchers previously reported finding roughly 120 million unique TCR beta sequences from roughly 170 million T cells.

Germline V gene sequence: CDR1 SGDLS, CDR2 YYNGEE. The CDR3 loop spans 17 amino acids. Trimming took 2 bases from V and 0 from J; bases not matched to a gene: 9. Primers included in the PCR were 60 Vbeta and 13 Jbeta primers. Data came from immunoSEQ multiplex PCR; TCRdb stores just in-frame clones and leaves some out. The sample has 130,000 to 150,000 clones; roughly 80% are singletons. With regard to this clone: Antigen unknown.

Study-wide findings and caveats: Many donors shared some public TCRs, even though most TCR sequences were rare. Specific recognition of CMV antigens was confirmed in vitro for a few chains (all CMV-associated). Among the sequence variants, a highly shared cluster was likely an artifact of sequencing.

Specimen: PBMCs. This chain uses TRBV9 with TRBJ2-3, with TRBD2 matching over 7 bases. The receptor was isolated from a woman in her forties in good health and CMV-seropositive. Here the CDR3 reads CASSVGGSTSSTDTQYF. The CDR3 nucleotides read TGTGCCAGCAGCGTCGGCGGGAGTACTTCTAGCACAGATACGCAGTATTTT.